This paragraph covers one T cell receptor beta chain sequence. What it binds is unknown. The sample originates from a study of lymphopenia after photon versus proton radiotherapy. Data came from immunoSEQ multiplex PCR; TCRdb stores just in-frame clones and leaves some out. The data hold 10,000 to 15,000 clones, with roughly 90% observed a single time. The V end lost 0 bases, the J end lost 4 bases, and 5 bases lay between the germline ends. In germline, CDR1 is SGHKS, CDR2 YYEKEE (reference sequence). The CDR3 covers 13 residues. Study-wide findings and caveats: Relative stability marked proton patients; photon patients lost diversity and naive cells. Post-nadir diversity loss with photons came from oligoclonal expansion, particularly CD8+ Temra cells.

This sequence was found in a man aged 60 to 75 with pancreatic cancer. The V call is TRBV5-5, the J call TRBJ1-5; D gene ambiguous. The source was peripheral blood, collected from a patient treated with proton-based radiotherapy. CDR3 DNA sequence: TGTGCCAGCAGCTTGGATGCGAATCAGCCCCAGCATTTT. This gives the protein CASSLDANQPQHF.